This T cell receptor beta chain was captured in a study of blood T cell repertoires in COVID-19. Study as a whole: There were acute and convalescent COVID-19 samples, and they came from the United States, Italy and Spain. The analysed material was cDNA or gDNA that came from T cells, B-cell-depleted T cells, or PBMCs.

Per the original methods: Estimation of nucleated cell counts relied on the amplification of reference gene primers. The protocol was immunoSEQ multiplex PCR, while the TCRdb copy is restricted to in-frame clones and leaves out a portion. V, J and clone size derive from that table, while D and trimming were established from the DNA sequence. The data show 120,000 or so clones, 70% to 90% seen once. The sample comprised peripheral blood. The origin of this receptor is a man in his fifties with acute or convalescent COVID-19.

In DNA form, the CDR3 reads TGTGCCAGCAGCCACGGAGGGTCCAATGAGCAGTTCTTC. Its protein is CASSHGGSNEQFF. The chain carries TRBV6-5 and TRBJ2-1, with D possibly TRBD2 on 6 matching bases. This CDR3 is built from 13 residues. Per germline, CDR1 MNHEY and CDR2 SVGAGI. Trimming removed 6 bases from V and 6 bases from J, with 12 bases in between.